The 7 T cell receptor beta chains given below trace back to one sample, sequenced in a study of blood T cells in healthy people across ages. A sample-barcoded 5' primer and a J-beta primer mix were used in a second PCR of roughly 7 to 11 cycles. From the 5' RACE reads, TCRdb called clonotypes with MiXCR, one entry per CDR3 protein. The top ten hold 15% to 19% of the sample, which has roughly 700,000 distinct CDR3 sequences, roughly 30% seen once. Material: blood. The receptors originated from a woman aged 80 or over in good health.

CDR3 region: CSATGGTVGEAFF. The CDR3 DNA reads as TGCAGTGCCACAGGGGGCACGGTGGGTGAAGCTTTCTTT. The gene calls are TRBV20-1 and TRBJ1-1; TRBD1 aligns across 9 bases. With 6 bases clipped from V and 7 bases from J, the junction kept 9 bases outside the gene matches. Germline V gene data show CDR1 as DFQATT and CDR2 as SNEGSKA (reference sequence). CDR3 length equals 13 residues.

This clonotype was observed a handful of times. A read error is possible here, since a much larger clone lies one base away. The chain is built from TRBV6-1 and TRBJ2-5, with 7 nucleotides matching TRBD1. J lost 11 bases, V lost 7 bases, and 16 bases had no gene match. Germline CDR1 and CDR2: MNHNS and SASEGT. The CDR3 is made up of 14 amino acids. The CDR3 nucleotides are TGTGCCAGCAAACGGGAACAGGGGTTGAGTGAGCAGTACTTC. Amino acid sequence: CASKREQGLSEQYF.

This clonotype was detected only a few times. This chain links TRBV24-1 with TRBJ2-5, with D maybe TRBD2 (7 bases). Germline-derived CDR1 and CDR2 are KGHDR and SFDVKD. The CDR3 has 15 amino acids. V was clipped by 6 bases and J by 2 bases, with 15 bases between them. The CDR3 protein is CATSPGGPLQETQYF. CDR3 bases: TGTGCCACCAGTCCCGGGGGGCCCCTTCAAGAGACCCAGTACTTC.

In this sample, this clonotype turned up a few times. The chain employs TRBV5-6 and TRBJ1-6; no reliable D call. The CDR3 length is 14 residues. V lost 2 bases, J lost 14 bases, and 17 bases lay in between. The germline V gene encodes CDR1 SGHDT and CDR2 YYEEEE. CDR3 in DNA: TGTGCCAGCAGCTTACGGCCGACCTTACCATCCCTCCACTTT. This codes for CASSLRPTLPSLHF.

The chain joins TRBV6-2 or TRBV6-3 to TRBJ2-7, with D unresolved. Deletions cut 9 bases from V and 0 bases from J, with 15 bases between. Germline-derived CDR1 and CDR2 are MNHEY and SVGEGT. This CDR3 contains 14 residues. The CDR3 is CARCGRPLSYEQYF. CDR3 nucleotide sequence: TGTGCCAGGTGCGGACGGCCCCTCTCCTACGAGCAGTACTTC.

The chain links TRBV19 to TRBJ1-2; D is unresolved. This CDR3 is built from 13 residues. V was pared by 6 bases and J by 3 bases, with 11 bases between. CDR1 and CDR2 (germline): LNHDA, SQIVND (reference sequence). As DNA, the CDR3 is TGTGCCAGTAGCCCTGCGGGTGACTATGGCTACACCTTC. Translating gives CASSPAGDYGYTF. Based on the CDR3 plus reference TRBV19 and TRBJ1-2, the full variable domain is DGGITQSPKYLFRKEGQNVTLSCEQNLNHDAMYWYRQDPGQGLRLIYYSQIVNDFQKGDIAEGYSVSREKKESFPLTVTSAQKNPTAFYLCASSPAGDYGYTFGSGTRLTVV.

This clonotype was found many times. The chain links TRBV28 to TRBJ1-4, with D tentatively TRBD1 (5 bases). CDR1 and CDR2 from the germline V gene are MDHEN and SYDVKM. Trimming pared 2 bases from V and 5 bases from J, leaving 9 bases between. The CDR3 spans 14 residues. In DNA form, the CDR3 reads TGTGCCAGCAGTTTACAGGGCATAAATGAAAAACTGTTTTTT. It specifies CASSLQGINEKLFF. Combining the CDR3 with reference TRBV28 and TRBJ1-4 gives the whole variable domain DVKVTQSSRYLVKRTGEKVFLECVQDMDHENMFWYRQDPGLGLRLIYFSYDVKMKEKGDIPEGYSVSREKKERFSLILESASTNQTSMYLCASSLQGINEKLFFGSGTQLSVL.